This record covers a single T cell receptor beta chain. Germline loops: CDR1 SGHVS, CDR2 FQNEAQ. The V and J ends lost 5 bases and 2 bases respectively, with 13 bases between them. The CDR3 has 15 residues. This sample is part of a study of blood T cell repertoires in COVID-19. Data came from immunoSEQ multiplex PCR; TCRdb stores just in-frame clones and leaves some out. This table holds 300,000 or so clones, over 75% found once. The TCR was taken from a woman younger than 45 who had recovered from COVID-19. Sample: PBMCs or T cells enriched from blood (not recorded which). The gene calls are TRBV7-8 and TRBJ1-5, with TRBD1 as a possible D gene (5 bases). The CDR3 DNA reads TGTGCCAGCAGCCCGGGAGGCAGGGGCAATCAGCCCCAGCATTTT. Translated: CASSPGGRGNQPQHF.